Reported below is one TCR beta chain. The antigen is not known. The sample comes from a study of shared clonotypes between healthy human individuals. CD4+ cells yielded CD45RA+ naive and CD45RA-negative memory subsets. Produced via immunoSEQ multiplex PCR; TCRdb's table is partial and in-frame only. Found here are more than 2,000,000 clones, 93% of them singletons; the top ten hold about 0.37%. General study findings and limits: Clonotype sharing among donors was expected to depend on sequencing depth. Generally, naive subsets came out with larger estimated richness than memory subsets. Only a few donors were included, so the genetic and exposure-history diversity represented was limited.

V shed 1 base and J shed 2 bases, with 7 bases lying between them. Germline assignment: CDR1 KGHSH and CDR2 LQKENI. This CDR3 has 14 amino acids. The source material was naive CD4+ T cells from PBMCs. Subset specified: CD45RA+ positively selected. The source is a young man in good health. Some clones in this sample may be carry-over from other donors' samples. The chain recombines TRBV18 with TRBJ2-3; D ambiguous. CDR3 sequence (DNA): TGTGCCAGCTCACCACGATCGGTCACAGATACGCAGTATTTT. Translation: CASSPRSVTDTQYF.